This paragraph reports one TCR beta chain. The record originates from a study of blood T cell repertoires in COVID-19. Study details: Sites in the United States, Italy and Spain provided acute and convalescent COVID-19 samples. Sample material is recorded as cDNA or gDNA derived from T cells, B-cell-depleted T cells, or PBMCs.

In the original analysis: Using reference gene primer amplification, nucleated cell counts were estimated. The data were produced by immunoSEQ multiplex PCR, yet TCRdb's version contains in-frame clones alone and is incomplete. That table supplies the V and J calls and clone size; D and trimming were determined from the DNA. In the table there are some 160,000 clones, about 77% of which are singletons. Germline CDR1 and CDR2: SGHRS and YFSETQ. V shed 4 bases, J shed 4 bases, and the junction held 11 bases outside the gene matches. The CDR3 consists of 16 residues. The receptor comes from an elderly woman with acute or convalescent COVID-19. Sample: peripheral blood. The chain employs TRBV5-1 and TRBJ2-1; 7 positions match TRBD2. In DNA form, the CDR3 reads TGCGCCAGCAGCCCCGCCAGAGAAGCGGGATACAATGAGCAGTTCTTC. Translation: CASSPAREAGYNEQFF.